This T cell receptor (beta chain) came from a study of breast tumors, draining lymph nodes, adjacent tissues. Study-level points and caveats: Luminal-like breast cancer showed significantly greater tumor-nontumor repertoire similarity than basal-like breast cancer did. Tumors had less TCR diversity than lymph nodes, more than nontumor tissue.

TCRdb called the multiplex PCR reads again in MiXCR, with one record for every CDR3 protein. The sample yields some 170,000 distinct CDR3 sequences, about 33% seen once. Germline V gene data show CDR1 as ENHRY and CDR2 as SYGVKD. CDR3 size: 15 residues. V shed 6 bases, J shed 2 bases, and the junction held 4 bases outside the gene matches. Samples came from axillary lymph nodes draining the breast cancer. To note about this clonotype: Its antigen is unknown.

The sequencing input was axillary lymph node tissue. The chain is built from TRBV10-3 and TRBJ2-7, with 13 bases lining up with TRBD2. This receptor was taken from a female donor with breast cancer. Some clones in this sample may be carry-over from other donors' samples. The CDR3 here is CAISGTSGTAYEQYF. The CDR3 DNA reads as TGTGCCATCAGCGGGACTAGCGGGACCGCCTACGAGCAGTACTTC.